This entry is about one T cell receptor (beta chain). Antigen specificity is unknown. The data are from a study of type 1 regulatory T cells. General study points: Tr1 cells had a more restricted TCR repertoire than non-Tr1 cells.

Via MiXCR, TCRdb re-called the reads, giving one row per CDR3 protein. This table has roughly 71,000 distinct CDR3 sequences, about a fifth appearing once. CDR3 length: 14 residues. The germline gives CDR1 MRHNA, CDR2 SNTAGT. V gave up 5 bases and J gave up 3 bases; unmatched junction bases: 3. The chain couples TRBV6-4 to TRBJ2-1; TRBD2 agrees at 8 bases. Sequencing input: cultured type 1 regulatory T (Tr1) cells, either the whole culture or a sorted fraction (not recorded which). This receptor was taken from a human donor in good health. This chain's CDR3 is CASSSAGGYNEQFF. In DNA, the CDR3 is TGTGCCAGCAGTTCGGCGGGGGGCTACAATGAGCAGTTCTTC.